This T cell receptor beta chain was sequenced during a study of beta chain features in type 1 diabetes. The study's findings and limits: Shorter TCRB CDR3s, moderately but significantly so, were found in Type 1 diabetes patients in all four CD4+ subsets. Insertion counts at VDJ junctions were lower in type 1 diabetes patients, who also showed more deletions there.

Trimming at V came to 6 bases and at J to 4 bases, leaving 6 bases not matched to a gene. The germline V gene has CDR1 KGHSH and CDR2 LQKENI. This CDR3 region has 14 residues. The investigators reverse transcribed all of the isolated RNA, so they sequenced expressed TCRB transcripts. The method was immunoSEQ multiplex PCR; TCRdb's version includes in-frame clones alone and lacks a portion of them. Here the sample spans approximately 150,000 clones, around 9% being singletons. Note on this clone: Its specificity is unknown.

The rearrangement joins TRBV18 to TRBJ1-3; 7 nucleotides align to TRBD1. This receptor was obtained from a man aged 30-40 years with type 1 diabetes. What was sequenced was central memory CD4+ T cells from blood. The CDR3: CASSRQGGGNTIYF. CDR3 DNA sequence: TGTGCCAGCTCTCGACAGGGTGGCGGAAACACCATATATTTT.